What follows is one T cell receptor beta chain and its context. This record comes from a study of blood T cell repertoires in COVID-19. Across the study: Specimens from acute and convalescent COVID-19 originated in the United States, Italy and Spain. PBMCs, B-cell-depleted T cells, or T cells were the source of the cDNA or gDNA that made up the material.

Authors' analysis steps: Amplification of reference gene primers provided the estimated nucleated cell counts. Sequencing used immunoSEQ multiplex PCR; TCRdb keeps in-frame clones, though not all of them. The D gene and trimming were derived from the DNA, and the V and J assignments and clone size from that table. The sample consists of more than 150,000 clones, about nine tenths of them appearing once. Per the germline V gene, CDR1 is SGHKS and CDR2 is YYEKEE (reference sequence). V shed 1 base and J shed 7 bases, with 17 bases lying between them. CDR3 size: 15 residues. The V and J genes are TRBV5-5 and TRBJ2-5, with TRBD1 as a possible D gene (5 bases). Source material: peripheral blood. The receptor was isolated from a man in his 70s with active or convalescent COVID-19. The CDR3 DNA sequence: TGTGCCAGCAGCTTGCCACAGGCAGGCGTTCTGACCCAGTACTTC. Its protein is CASSLPQAGVLTQYF.